What follows are 13 T cell receptor beta chains derived from one specimen sequenced in a study of shared clonotypes between healthy human individuals. Naive CD8 populations comprised CD45RO-negative cells positively selected for CCR7, excluding terminally differentiated effector memory CD45RA+ cells. The assay was immunoSEQ multiplex PCR, and TCRdb's table has in-frame clones only and misses some. The sample records 1.5 million to 2.5 million clones, less than 95% being singletons. Sequenced material: naive CD8+ T cells sorted from blood. The receptors were gathered from a young man in good health.

This clone is a singleton in its sample. V and J are TRBV13 and TRBJ2-1; D gene uncertain. CDR1 and CDR2 (germline): PRHDT, FYEKMQ (reference sequence). The CDR3 consists of 16 residues. Deletions cut 5 bases from V and 2 bases from J, with 16 bases between. CDR3 DNA sequence: TGTGCCAGCAGCAGCCGTGGCGGCATGCCCTACAATGAGCAGTTCTTC. Amino acid sequence: CASSSRGGMPYNEQFF.

The rearrangement uses TRBV12-2 and TRBJ1-2. TRBV12-2 counts as a pseudogene. This CDR3 is built from 15 residues. The DNA for the CDR3 is TGTGCAAGTCGCTTAGAATGGAAGTCGCCTTATGGCTACACCTTC. It is translated as CASRLEWKSPYGYTF.

V gene TRBV29-1 combines with J gene TRBJ2-7, with TRBD1 identical over 8 bases. Germline CDR1 SQVTM, CDR2 ANQGSEA. This CDR3 is built from 13 residues. The CDR3 DNA follows: TGCAGTATTCCCGTACAGGGGGGCTACGAGCAGTACTTC. As protein: CSIPVQGGYEQYF.

The J gene is TRBJ2-2, the V gene TRBV4-1; D not resolved. Germline assignment: CDR1 MGHRA and CDR2 YSYEKL. This CDR3 is 14 amino acids long. V gave up 5 bases and J gave up 2 bases, with 9 bases separating them. CDR3 sequence reads: CASSSRPNTGELFF. As DNA, the CDR3 is TGCGCCAGCAGCTCTCGACCTAACACCGGGGAGCTGTTTTTT.

The chain joins TRBV4-3 to TRBJ2-7, with D hard to call. The ends were cut back, 3 bases at V and 5 bases at J, with 11 bases in the middle. In germline, CDR1 is LGHNA, CDR2 YSLEER. The CDR3 sequence is 13 residues long. The CDR3 region is CASSQGLGNEQYF. Written as DNA, the CDR3 is TGCGCCAGCAGCCAGGGTCTAGGAAACGAGCAGTACTTC.

The CDR3 region is CASGLRGSPYEQYF. The CDR3 DNA is TGTGCTAGTGGTTTGAGGGGGAGCCCCTACGAGCAGTACTTC. This rearrangement joins TRBV12-5 to TRBJ2-7; TRBD1 might be the D (6 bases). V was clipped by 2 bases and J by 2 bases, with 10 bases between them. The CDR3 contains 14 residues. CDR1 LGHNT and CDR2 FRNRAP come from the germline V gene.

Comment on this clone: This specimen includes other DNA sequences encoding the same CDR3. The chain has TRBV6-5 and TRBJ2-1; D gene unclear. Germline V gene data show CDR1 as MNHEY and CDR2 as SVGAGI. The V end was cut by 5 bases, the J end by 2 bases, with 7 bases between. This CDR3 is built from 13 residues. As DNA, the CDR3 is TGTGCCAGCAGTCCCTCAGCCTACAATGAGCAGTTCTTC. Protein sequence: CASSPSAYNEQFF.

This clone was picked up one time. The chain links TRBV13 to TRBJ2-5; 8 nucleotides match TRBD2. V lost 4 bases and J lost 3; bases outside the gene matches: 10. The CDR3 loop spans 16 amino acids. Germline loops: CDR1 PRHDT, CDR2 FYEKMQ (reference sequence). DNA for the CDR3: TGTGCCAGCAGCTCCCCCCGGGGTAGCGGGGAAGAGACCCAGTACTTC. This encodes CASSSPRGSGEETQYF. Supplemented by reference TRBV13 and TRBJ2-5, the full variable domain reads AAGVIQSPRHLIKEKRETATLKCYPIPRHDTVYWYQQGPGQDPQFLISFYEKMQSDKGSIPDRFSAQQFSDYHSELNMSSLELGDSALYFCASSSPRGSGEETQYFGPGTRLLVL.

As regards this clone: The sample holds other DNA sequences that translate to the same CDR3. The chain employs TRBV7-9 and TRBJ2-7; D call uncertain. V lost 0 bases, J lost 2 bases, and 5 bases lay in between. This CDR3 is 13 amino acids long. CDR1 is SEHNR and CDR2 is FQNEAQ in the germline V gene (reference sequence). The CDR3: CASSLAGTYEQYF. CDR3 bases: TGTGCCAGCAGCTTAGCGGGAACCTACGAGCAGTACTTC.

The chain employs TRBV9 and TRBJ2-5; 14 bases are a match to TRBD2. The CDR3 is 16 amino acids. Per the germline V gene, CDR1 is SGDLS and CDR2 is YYNGEE. V lost 3 bases to trimming and J lost 1 base; unmatched junction nucleotides: 2. The CDR3 DNA is TGTGCCAGCAGCGGAGGGACTAGCGGGAGCCAAGAGACCCAGTACTTC. Translating gives CASSGGTSGSQETQYF.

V usage is TRBV28 and J usage is TRBJ1-4; D unresolved. CDR1 and CDR2 from the germline V gene are MDHEN and SYDVKM. V dropped 6 bases and J dropped 5 bases, with 7 bases sitting between them. The CDR3 totals 12 residues. The DNA of the CDR3 is TGTGCCAGCAGCAGAATCAATGAAAAACTGTTTTTT. This translates into CASSRINEKLFF.

The CDR3 sequence: CASSQDYQAESSYEQYF. CDR3 coding DNA: TGCGCCAGCAGCCAAGATTACCAGGCAGAAAGCTCCTACGAGCAGTACTTC. V and J are TRBV4-3 and TRBJ2-7; D is uncertain. There are 17 residues in the CDR3. The V end was cut by 0 bases, the J end by 0 bases, with 15 bases between. Germline assignment: CDR1 LGHNA and CDR2 YSLEER.

As to this clone: In the same sample, other DNA sequences code for this CDR3. V usage is TRBV9 and J usage is TRBJ2-7; 10 bases are shared with TRBD2. This CDR3 spans 15 amino acids. Germline CDR1 is SGDLS and CDR2 is YYNGEE. V lost 0 bases and J lost 2; bases outside the gene matches: 2. The CDR3 loop is CASSVGTSGTYEQYF. The CDR3 DNA is TGTGCCAGCAGCGTAGGTACTAGCGGGACCTACGAGCAGTACTTC.